This T cell receptor (beta chain) was sequenced in a study of cytomegalovirus exposure and HLA in healthy donors. This clone has a single count. The PCR had 60 Vbeta and 13 Jbeta primers. This table comes from immunoSEQ multiplex PCR, and its TCRdb copy is limited to in-frame clones, with some not included. Of approximately 130,000 clones listed, almost 85% are singletons. Trimming cost V 5 bases and J 5 bases; bases outside gene matches: 3. The CDR3 loop spans 13 amino acids. Germline V gene lookup returns CDR1 LNHNV and CDR2 YYDKDF (reference sequence). The sample consisted of PBMCs. The J gene is TRBJ1-5, the V gene TRBV15; the match to TRBD1 covers 7 bases. The clonotype was recovered from a boy younger than 10 in good health and CMV-seronegative. The CDR3 protein is CATSFDRDQPQHF. The CDR3 DNA reads TGTGCCACCAGCTTCGACAGGGATCAGCCCCAGCATTTT. Combining the CDR3 with reference TRBV15 and TRBJ1-5 gives the whole variable domain DAMVIQNPRYQVTQFGKPVTLSCSQTLNHNVMYWYQQKSSQAPKLLFHYYDKDFNNEADTPDNFQSRRPNTSFCFLDIRSPGLGDTAMYLCATSFDRDQPQHFGDGTRLSIL.